This T cell receptor (beta chain) came from a study of neurological immune-mediated disorders. Study-level findings and limits: The multiple sclerosis repertoire cluster was associated with no clinical or MRI feature.

There are many counts of this clonotype. Its specificity is unknown. The team produced cDNA through 5'RACE using 10-nucleotide random UMIs. Each sequencing run yielded over 170 million TCR-beta sequences from 15-18 subjects. MiXCR was run by TCRdb on the 5' RACE reads, yielding one entry per CDR3 protein. The sample carries 25,000 to 35,000 distinct CDR3 sequences, roughly 1.6% recorded once. CDR1 MGHRA and CDR2 YSYEKL come from the germline V gene. This CDR3 comprises 14 residues. Trimming pared 1 base from V and 9 bases from J, leaving 13 bases between. Sequenced: PBMCs. The receptor's source is a young woman with multiple sclerosis. This chain connects TRBV4-1 to TRBJ2-1; tentatively, D is TRBD2 (6 bases). The CDR3 reads CASSQVFRGTEQFF. The CDR3 bases are TGCGCCAGCAGCCAAGTGTTTCGGGGGACTGAGCAGTTCTTC.